Below, 13 T cell receptor beta chains from the same sample are listed, as sequenced in a study of T cells in Graves' hyperthyroidism and ophthalmopathy. There were TCR beta CDR3 regions amplified from RNA transcripts. Carried out on the TCR CDR3, a first-round RT-PCR used the HTBI primer set. TCRdb reprocessed the multiplex PCR reads via MiXCR and lists one record per CDR3 protein. The sample carries approximately 510,000 distinct CDR3 sequences, approximately 49% recorded once. Sequenced sample: peripheral blood or thyroid tissue (not recorded which). These receptors were collected from an adult woman with Graves' disease, either hyperthyroidism or ophthalmopathy (not recorded which).

The CDR3 sequence: CASSPPLRGANVLTF. DNA of the CDR3: TGTGCCAGCTCACCACCCTTGCGTGGGGCCAACGTCCTGACTTTC. The genes are TRBV7-3 and TRBJ2-6; D gene unclear. The V end was cut by 8 bases, the J end by 3 bases, with 14 bases between. This CDR3 contains 15 residues. Germline assignment: CDR1 SGHTA and CDR2 FQGTGA. The entire variable domain, with the rest obtained from reference TRBV7-3 and TRBJ2-6, is as follows: GAGVSQTPSNKVTEKGKYVELRCDPISGHTALYWYRQSLGQGPEFLIYFQGTGAADDSGLPNDRFFAVRPEGSVSTLKIQRTERGDSAVYLCASSPPLRGANVLTFGAGSRLTVL.

This clonotype was observed at least ten times. The gene calls are TRBV4-3 and TRBJ1-1; D is possibly TRBD1 (6 bases). CDR1 is LGHNA and CDR2 is YSLEER in the germline V gene. The CDR3 spans 16 residues. V lost 0 bases and J 7 bases, leaving 18 bases between the germline ends. This CDR3 is CASSQDRGYREGEAFF. CDR3 coding DNA: TGCGCCAGCAGCCAAGATCGGGGGTACAGGGAGGGTGAAGCTTTCTTT.

Worth noting for this clonotype: This could be a read error, since a much larger clone is one nucleotide away. The J gene is TRBJ2-7, the V gene TRBV19, with D perhaps TRBD1 or TRBD2 (5 bases each). Germline lookup yields CDR1 LNHDA and CDR2 SQIVND (reference sequence). V was trimmed by 3 bases and J by 3 bases, leaving 9 bases between them. The CDR3 is 13 amino acids. The CDR3 sequence is CASSMRGIYEQYF. CDR3 nucleotide sequence: TGTGCCAGTAGTATGAGGGGAATCTACGAGCAGTACTTC.

This clonotype has ten or more counts. This chain uses TRBV7-9 with TRBJ1-1, with no clear D. Trimming took off 0 bases at V and 11 bases at J, with 7 bases between the two ends. The CDR3 runs 11 residues. Germline CDR1 SEHNR, CDR2 FQNEAQ (reference sequence). Written as DNA, the CDR3 is TGTGCCAGCAGCTTAGCGGGCGGGGCTTTCTTT. As protein: CASSLAGGAFF.

This clonotype showed up many times. The genes are TRBV20-1 and TRBJ1-4, with unresolved D. This CDR3 is built from 12 residues. Germline CDR1 DFQATT, CDR2 SNEGSKA (reference sequence). Trimming left V 3 bases short and J 4 bases short, with 6 bases between. CDR3 sequence reads: CSARGFNEKLFF. CDR3 nucleotide sequence: TGCAGTGCTAGGGGGTTTAATGAAAAACTGTTTTTT.

The chain joins TRBV7-9 to TRBJ1-6; tentative D call: TRBD1 (6 bases). V was cut by 4 bases and J by 9 bases, with 13 bases left in between. Germline-derived CDR1 and CDR2 are SEHNR and FQNEAQ (reference sequence). CDR3 length equals 14 residues. CDR3 sequence: CASSSDGGPSPLHF. In nucleotides, the CDR3 is TGTGCCAGCAGCTCTGACGGGGGGCCTTCACCCCTCCACTTT.

This clonotype was detected ten times or more. This rearrangement joins TRBV12-3 or TRBV12-4 to TRBJ2-2; D is uncertain. V was cut by 1 base and J by 5 bases, with 5 bases left in between. The CDR3 runs 13 residues. This CDR3 reads CASSLGLTGELFF. In DNA form, the CDR3 reads TGTGCCAGCAGTTTAGGCTTAACCGGGGAGCTGTTTTTT.

There are many counts of this clonotype. The chain joins TRBV29-1 to TRBJ2-7; 11 bases line up with TRBD2. V lost 3 bases to trimming and J lost 6 bases; unmatched junction nucleotides: 7. This CDR3 has 14 residues. The germline V gene encodes CDR1 SQVTM and CDR2 ANQGSEA. Written as DNA, the CDR3 is TGCAGCGTTGATGGGGGGCTAGCGGGAGGCGAGCAGTACTTC. Encoded protein: CSVDGGLAGGEQYF.

This clonotype was observed a single time. The chain carries TRBV2 and TRBJ1-2; D is possibly TRBD1 (6 bases). The CDR3 runs to 13 residues. V was cut by 4 bases and J by 6 bases, with 12 bases left in between. Looked up from germline, CDR1 is SNHLY and CDR2 is FYNNEI. The CDR3: CASSALRGDGYTF. The CDR3 bases are TGTGCCAGCAGTGCTCTCAGGGGCGATGGCTACACCTTC.

The rearrangement links TRBV6-1 to TRBJ1-1; D ambiguous. In germline, CDR1 is MNHNS, CDR2 SASEGT. Trimming left V 7 bases short and J 5 bases short, with 17 bases between. The CDR3 is made up of 14 amino acids. The CDR3 nucleotides are TGTGCCAGCATCCCGAGGAGCCAAGGGACTGAAGCTTTCTTT. Its translation is CASIPRSQGTEAFF.

V is TRBV5-1 and J is TRBJ2-2; the D gene is possibly TRBD2 (6 bases). The germline V gene has CDR1 SGHRS and CDR2 YFSETQ. Trimming pared 0 bases from V and 14 bases from J, leaving 14 bases between. The CDR3 covers 13 residues. CDR3 in amino acids: CASSLDTGTALFF. Here the CDR3 DNA reads TGCGCCAGCAGCTTGGATACCGGGACTGCTCTGTTTTTT.

The CDR3 loop is CASSLIDSLGFDYGYTF. The CDR3 DNA reads as TGTGCCAGCAGTTTAATAGATTCATTGGGGTTCGACTATGGCTACACCTTC. This chain joins TRBV12-3 or TRBV12-4 and TRBJ1-2; D gene uncertain. Trimming pared 2 bases from V and 3 bases from J, leaving 19 bases between. The CDR3 is 17 residues long.

Regarding this clonotype: A much bigger clone sits one base away, suggesting this may be a read error. The CDR3 ends on some other residue instead of the conserved phenylalanine or tryptophan, so this is likely a read error. The rearrangement joins TRBV4-3 to TRBJ2-6; TRBD1 agrees at 9 bases. The ends lost 4 bases at V and 2 bases at J; junction bases unmatched: 3. CDR3 size: 16 residues. Germline V gene lookup returns CDR1 LGHNA and CDR2 YSLEER. The CDR3 nucleotides read TGCGCCAGCAGCCGAGACAGGGGGACTGGGGCCAACGTCCTGACTTCC. It specifies CASSRDRGTGANVLTS.